This T cell receptor (beta chain) was obtained from a study of blood T cell repertoires in COVID-19. Turning to the study itself: Acute and convalescent COVID-19 samples came from the United States, Italy and Spain.

The CDR3 extends over 14 amino acids. V was shortened by 3 bases and J by 5 bases, with 13 bases between the two germline ends. Germline values: CDR1 MDHEN, CDR2 SYDVKM. This table comes from immunoSEQ multiplex PCR, and its TCRdb copy is limited to in-frame clones, with some not included. The sample lists 140,000 to 150,000 clones; more than 75% were seen once. A single count supports this clone. The chain has TRBV28 and TRBJ1-2; possibly TRBD1 for D (5 bases). This sequence was found in a man aged 60-69 years with active or convalescent COVID-19. The sample consisted of peripheral blood. CDR3 coding DNA: TGTGCCAGCAGTTTGGGGGACTTGGCGTATGGCTACACCTTC. Translation: CASSLGDLAYGYTF.